The clone carrying this T cell receptor (beta chain) appeared once. Original processing methods: Researchers report that nucleated cell counts were estimated from reference gene primer amplification. TCRdb's copy holds only in-frame clones and misses some; the assay was immunoSEQ multiplex PCR. From that table come the V and J calls and clone size; the DNA was used to work out D and trimming. The table shows about 83,000 clones, with 87% occurring only once. This sample was taken from a study of blood T cell repertoires in COVID-19. For the study at large: COVID-19 samples from acute and convalescent phases originated in the United States, Italy and Spain. The analysed material was cDNA or gDNA that came from T cells, B-cell-depleted T cells, or PBMCs.

Trimming shortened V by 3 bases and J by 9 bases, and 9 bases separated the two germline ends. CDR1 and CDR2 (germline): GTSNPN, SVGIG (reference sequence). The CDR3 sequence is 12 residues long. The rearrangement links TRBV30 to TRBJ1-6; D unclear. Source material: peripheral blood. The TCR sequence derives from a man aged 60 to 69 with acute or convalescent COVID-19. Here the CDR3 reads CAWRHQTSPLHF. The CDR3 DNA reads as TGTGCCTGGAGACATCAAACTTCACCCCTCCACTTT.